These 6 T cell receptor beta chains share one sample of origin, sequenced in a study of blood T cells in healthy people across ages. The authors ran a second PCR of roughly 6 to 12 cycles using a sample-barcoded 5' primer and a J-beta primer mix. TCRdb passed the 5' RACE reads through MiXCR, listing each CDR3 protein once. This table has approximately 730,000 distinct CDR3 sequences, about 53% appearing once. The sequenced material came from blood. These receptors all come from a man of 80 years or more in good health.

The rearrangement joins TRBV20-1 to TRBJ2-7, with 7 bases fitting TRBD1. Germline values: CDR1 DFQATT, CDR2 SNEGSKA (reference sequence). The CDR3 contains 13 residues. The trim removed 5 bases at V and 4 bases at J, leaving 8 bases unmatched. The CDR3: CSAYRGDKYEQYF. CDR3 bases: TGCAGTGCTTACAGGGGCGATAAGTACGAGCAGTACTTC.

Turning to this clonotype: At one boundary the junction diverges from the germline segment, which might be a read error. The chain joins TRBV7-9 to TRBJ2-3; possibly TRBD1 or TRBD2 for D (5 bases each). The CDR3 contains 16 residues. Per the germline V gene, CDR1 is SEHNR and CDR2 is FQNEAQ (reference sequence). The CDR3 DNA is TGTGCCAGCACCCTCTACGGGGCGTCCTTCACAGGTACGCAGTATTTT. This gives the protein CASTLYGASFTGTQYF.

The chain's CDR3 is CSVEKDRLGGYTF. The DNA for the CDR3 is TGCAGCGTTGAAAAGGACCGCCTCGGCGGCTACACCTTC. The chain couples TRBV29-1 to TRBJ1-2; D is ambiguous. V was clipped by 2 bases and J by 8 bases, with 15 bases between them. Per the germline V gene, CDR1 is SQVTM and CDR2 is ANQGSEA. The CDR3 runs 13 residues.

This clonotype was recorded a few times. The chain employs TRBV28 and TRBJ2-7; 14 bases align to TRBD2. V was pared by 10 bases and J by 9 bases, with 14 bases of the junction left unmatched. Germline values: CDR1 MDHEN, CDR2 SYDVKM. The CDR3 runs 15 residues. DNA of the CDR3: TGTGCCATCGACACCGGGACTAGCGGGAGTTTCGGGCAGTACTTC. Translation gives CAIDTGTSGSFGQYF.

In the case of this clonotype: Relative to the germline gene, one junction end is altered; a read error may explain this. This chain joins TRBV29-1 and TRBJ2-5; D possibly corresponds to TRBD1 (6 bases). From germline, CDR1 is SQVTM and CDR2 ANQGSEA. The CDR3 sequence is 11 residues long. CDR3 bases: TGCGGCGTTAAGAGGGGGGAGACCCAGTACTTC. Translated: CGVKRGETQYF.

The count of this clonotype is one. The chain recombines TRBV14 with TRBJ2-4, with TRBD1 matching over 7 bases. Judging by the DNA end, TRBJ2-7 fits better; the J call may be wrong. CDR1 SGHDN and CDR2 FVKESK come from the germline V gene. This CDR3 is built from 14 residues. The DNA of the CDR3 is TGTGCCAGCAGCCATGGGACAGACCTCTACGAGCAGTACTTC. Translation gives CASSHGTDLYEQYF.